This entry lists 3 T cell receptor beta chains sequenced from one sample in a study of cytomegalovirus exposure and HLA in healthy donors. PCR was performed using 60 Vbeta and 13 Jbeta primers. Produced via immunoSEQ multiplex PCR; TCRdb's table is partial and in-frame only. Of about 57,000 clones listed, about 80% are singletons. The sample was PBMCs. These receptors originate from a man aged 30 to 39 in good health and CMV-seronegative.

The chain carries TRBV14 and TRBJ1-6; 9 nucleotides align to TRBD1. V lost 4 bases and J lost 2; bases outside the gene matches: 0. In germline, CDR1 is SGHDN, CDR2 FVKESK. CDR3 length: 15 residues. The CDR3 sequence: CASSRQGAYNSPLHF. The CDR3 DNA follows: TGTGCCAGCAGCCGACAGGGGGCCTATAATTCACCCCTCCACTTT.

The J gene is TRBJ1-1, the V gene TRBV27, with 12 bases fitting TRBD1. CDR1 is MNHEY, CDR2 SMNVEV, per germline (reference sequence). This CDR3 is 13 amino acids long. The V and J ends lost 2 bases and 10 bases, in that order; junction bases with no gene match: 2. CDR3 loop: CASSLKGQGAAFF. The CDR3 bases are TGTGCCAGCAGTTTAAAGGGACAGGGGGCAGCTTTCTTT.

The chain couples TRBV27 to TRBJ2-7; tentatively, D is TRBD2 (5 bases). This CDR3 contains 13 residues. In germline, CDR1 is MNHEY, CDR2 SMNVEV (reference sequence). V was pared by 3 bases and J by 3 bases, with 9 bases between. CDR3 DNA sequence: TGTGCCAGCAGTTTCGGGGATTTCTACGAGCAGTACTTC. Protein sequence: CASSFGDFYEQYF.